This T cell receptor beta chain was documented in a study of cytomegalovirus exposure and HLA in healthy donors. The trim removed 4 bases at V and 4 bases at J, leaving 9 bases unmatched. Looked up from germline, CDR1 is SGHDN and CDR2 is FVKESK. The CDR3 spans 16 residues. PCR amplification relied on 60 Vbeta primers (plus 13 Jbeta primers). Method: immunoSEQ multiplex PCR; TCRdb's copy keeps in-frame clones and lacks some. The sample records over 200,000 clones, more than 75% being singletons. This clone was recorded once. The clonotype was recovered from a human donor in good health. Sequenced material: PBMCs. The J gene is TRBJ2-3, the V gene TRBV14, with 9 nucleotides matching TRBD1. This chain's CDR3 is CASSLGQGMIADTQYF. CDR3 DNA: TGTGCCAGCAGCCTCGGACAGGGGATGATCGCAGATACGCAGTATTTT.